The 18 T cell receptor beta chains below all came from one sample that was sequenced in a study of beta chain features in type 1 diabetes. Investigators reverse transcribed all isolated RNA, so they sequenced expressed TCRB transcripts. Some clones are missing from TCRdb's copy, which holds only in-frame ones; the method was immunoSEQ multiplex PCR. The repertoire holds some 180,000 clones, about 13% seen once, with 0.62% in the top ten. Sample: central memory CD4+ T cells from blood. The receptor source for this set is a woman younger than 30 in good health.

The genes are TRBV28 and TRBJ2-1, with unresolved D. Germline V gene lookup returns CDR1 MDHEN and CDR2 SYDVKM. Trimming left V 6 bases short and J 6 bases short, with 6 bases between. This CDR3 is 11 amino acids long. The CDR3 DNA reads as TGTGCCAGCAGCCCCTTCAATGAGCAGTTCTTC. Protein: CASSPFNEQFF.

This clone has just a few counts. The rearrangement links TRBV7-2 to TRBJ1-2; 11 nucleotides match TRBD1. Germline assignment: CDR1 SGHTA and CDR2 FQGNSA. CDR3 size: 16 residues. J lost 4 bases, V lost 1 base, and 5 bases had no gene match. DNA of the CDR3: TGTGCCAGCAGCTTAGGGGGGACAGGGGGAGTCTATGGCTACACCTTC. The encoded protein is CASSLGGTGGVYGYTF.

In its sample, this clone was seen a few times. The chain has TRBV6-1 and TRBJ2-1, with D hard to call. From germline, CDR1 is MNHNS and CDR2 SASEGT. The CDR3 runs to 11 residues. The DNA for the CDR3 is TGTGCAGCAAGCTCCTACAATGAGCAGTTCTTC. As protein: CAASSYNEQFF.

The rearrangement joins TRBV30 to TRBJ1-5; D remains ambiguous. Trimming left V 0 bases short and J 3 bases short, with 9 bases between. The CDR3 has 14 residues. CDR1 and CDR2 (germline): GTSNPN, SVGIG (reference sequence). The CDR3 sequence: CAWSVPGSNQPQHF. In nucleotides, the CDR3 is TGTGCCTGGAGTGTACCGGGGTCCAATCAGCCCCAGCATTTT.

This clone was observed once. This chain joins TRBV11-3 and TRBJ2-1; D not certain. This CDR3 comprises 14 residues. The ends were cut back, 4 bases at V and 4 bases at J, with 11 bases in the middle. The germline V gene encodes CDR1 SGHNT and CDR2 YENEEA. CDR3 sequence: CASSSPGQYNEQFF. CDR3 nucleotides: TGTGCCAGCAGCTCCCCTGGGCAATACAATGAGCAGTTCTTC.

This clone occurred a few times. The chain uses TRBV7-2 and TRBJ2-7, with unresolved D. Looked up from germline, CDR1 is SGHTA and CDR2 is FQGNSA. Trimming pared 2 bases from V and 7 bases from J, leaving 9 bases between. The CDR3 extends over 12 amino acids. The CDR3 protein is CASSLRSREQYF. CDR3 coding DNA: TGTGCCAGCAGCTTACGATCTAGGGAGCAGTACTTC.

This clone was recorded a few times. V and J are TRBV5-4 and TRBJ2-1; weak D call: TRBD2 (6 bases). This CDR3 comprises 11 residues. CDR1 is SGHNT, CDR2 YYREEE, per germline (reference sequence). V was clipped by 1 base and J by 10 bases, with 6 bases between them. The CDR3 region is CASSLRGEQFF. The CDR3 nucleotides are TGTGCCAGCAGCTTGCGGGGGGAGCAGTTCTTC.

This rearrangement joins TRBV25-1 to TRBJ1-5; tentative D call: TRBD1 (5 bases). The CDR3 covers 13 residues. Germline assignment: CDR1 MGHDK and CDR2 SYGVNS. The V gene lost 6 bases and the J gene lost 7 bases, with 13 bases spanning the gap. CDR3 region: CASRGGNRQPQHF. The CDR3 nucleotides read TGTGCCAGCAGGGGGGGGAATAGGCAGCCCCAGCATTTT.

The genes are TRBV30 and TRBJ1-2; D possibly corresponds to TRBD1 (6 bases). CDR1 is GTSNPN and CDR2 is SVGIG in the germline V gene (reference sequence). With 2 bases removed from V and 8 bases from J, the gap between germline ends came to 12 bases. The CDR3 is made up of 12 amino acids. The CDR3 is CAWSPQGQGYTF. The CDR3 region has the DNA TGTGCCTGGAGTCCACAGGGACAAGGCTACACCTTC.

The chain carries TRBV14 and TRBJ2-5, with a tentative D call TRBD2 (6 bases). The germline CDR1 and CDR2 sequences are SGHDN and FVKESK. V was trimmed by 5 bases and J by 5 bases, leaving 12 bases between them. The CDR3 sequence is 13 residues long. CDR3 loop: CASSGRQRETQYF. The CDR3 region has the DNA TGTGCCAGCAGCGGGAGGCAGAGGGAGACCCAGTACTTC.

The CDR3 here is CASSFLVSGRAGEQFF. CDR3 DNA sequence: TGTGCCAGCAGTTTCCTCGTTAGCGGGAGGGCCGGTGAGCAGTTCTTC. The chain employs TRBV27 and TRBJ2-1; 11 nucleotides line up with TRBD2. Germline CDR1 and CDR2: MNHEY and SMNVEV (reference sequence). The CDR3 consists of 16 residues. The V gene end was trimmed by 3 bases and the J gene end by 9 bases; junction bases not matched to a gene: 10.

CDR3 sequence (DNA): TGTGCCAGCGGGGACAGGGCCTACAATGAGCAGTTCTTC. This sequence encodes CASGDRAYNEQFF. The chain recombines TRBV7-9 with TRBJ2-1; TRBD1 matches at 9 bases. The germline V gene encodes CDR1 SEHNR and CDR2 FQNEAQ (reference sequence). Trimming cost V 8 bases and J 2 bases; bases outside gene matches: 1. This CDR3 is built from 13 residues.

This clone appeared once. The CDR3 nucleotides are TGCGCCAGCAGCTTGGCCCTTGAGAGGGTACATGAGCAGTTCTTC. It is translated as CASSLALERVHEQFF. The chain couples TRBV5-1 to TRBJ2-1; weak D call: TRBD2 (5 bases). V lost 0 bases, J lost 8 bases, and 15 bases lay in between. The germline V gene has CDR1 SGHRS and CDR2 YFSETQ. There are 15 residues in the CDR3.

The sample holds a few counts of this clone. The chain has TRBV5-6 and TRBJ1-2; tentatively, D is TRBD1 (6 bases). Germline values: CDR1 SGHDT, CDR2 YYEEEE. The CDR3 loop spans 15 amino acids. Trimming cost V 0 bases and J 5 bases, with 14 bases left between them. CDR3 amino acids: CASSLGRGILYGYTF. The CDR3 DNA follows: TGTGCCAGCAGCTTGGGCAGGGGAATACTATATGGCTACACCTTC.

This clone was recorded a few times. This chain uses TRBV19 with TRBJ2-5; 7 bases agree with TRBD1. Germline CDR1 LNHDA, CDR2 SQIVND (reference sequence). Trimming at V came to 6 bases and at J to 2 bases, leaving 9 bases not matched to a gene. This CDR3 comprises 15 residues. The CDR3: CASRSGQGVQETQYF. The DNA of the CDR3 is TGTGCCAGTAGATCCGGTCAGGGGGTTCAAGAGACCCAGTACTTC.

This sequence joins TRBV30 and TRBJ2-7; TRBD1 matches 9 bases. Germline-derived CDR1 and CDR2 are GTSNPN and SVGIG (reference sequence). The trim removed 1 base at V and 7 bases at J, leaving 11 bases unmatched. This CDR3 spans 15 amino acids. The CDR3 nucleotides read TGTGCCTGGAGTGGGGGGACAGGGCCGGGTCTGGAGCAGTACTTC. As protein: CAWSGGTGPGLEQYF.

This clone occurred a few times. This chain uses TRBV5-1 with TRBJ2-1; TRBD2 is a possible D gene (5 bases). Trimming pared 0 bases from V and 7 bases from J, leaving 11 bases between. Germline values: CDR1 SGHRS, CDR2 YFSETQ. This CDR3 is 14 amino acids long. CDR3 protein: CASSLDGVRNEQFF. The CDR3 DNA sequence: TGCGCCAGCAGCTTGGACGGGGTGCGGAATGAGCAGTTCTTC.

This clone came up a few times. Germline and junction disagree at one end, which may indicate a read error. This chain uses TRBV5-1 with TRBJ2-5, with 7 bases fitting TRBD2. The CDR3 is made up of 15 amino acids. Germline CDR1 and CDR2: SGHRS and YFSETQ. The chain's CDR3 is CASSRGVADQETQYF. In nucleotides, the CDR3 is TGCGCCAGCAGCCGGGGGGTAGCCGACCAGGAGACCCAGTACTTC.